This T cell receptor beta chain is from a study of control samples from healthy donors and cancer patients. The repertoire was sequenced with immunoSEQ multiplex PCR; TCRdb's copy has only in-frame clones and lacks some. The sample comprises about 51,000 clones, 80% of which are singletons, and 9.5% to 13% rests with the top ten. The CDR3 sequence is 11 residues long. V lost 3 bases, J lost 14 bases, and 5 bases stayed unmatched. The germline gives CDR1 DFQATT, CDR2 SNEGSKA (reference sequence). The receptor was derived from a man between 65 and 85 years old in good health. The J gene is TRBJ1-4, the V gene TRBV20-1, with TRBD1 matching 8 bases. Sequenced sample: blood. The CDR3, as DNA: TGCAGTGCTAGTGACGGACAGGGCCTGTTTTTT. It specifies CSASDGQGLFF.